These 6 T cell receptor beta chains share one sample of origin, sequenced in a study of cytomegalovirus exposure and HLA in healthy donors. Clones were sequenced by immunoSEQ multiplex PCR, and TCRdb holds only the in-frame ones, with some missing. The sample contains roughly 70,000 clones, approximately 96% of which appear only once. Source material: PBMCs. The receptors were gathered from a woman younger than 35 in good health and CMV-seropositive.

The chain has TRBV29-1 and TRBJ1-2; no clear D. The CDR3 contains 14 residues. Trimming took off 0 bases at V and 2 bases at J, with 10 bases between the two ends. Germline V gene lookup returns CDR1 SQVTM and CDR2 ANQGSEA. The CDR3 DNA sequence: TGCAGCGTTGAAGACAGGCGCGTCAACTATGGCTACACCTTC. Translated, it gives CSVEDRRVNYGYTF.

The CDR3: CASSSWDRPNTEAFF. CDR3 bases: TGTGCCAGTAGTTCATGGGACAGGCCGAACACTGAAGCTTTCTTT. This rearrangement joins TRBV19 to TRBJ1-1, with TRBD1 matching over 8 bases. The germline V gene encodes CDR1 LNHDA and CDR2 SQIVND (reference sequence). The V segment lost 5 bases and the J segment 1 base; nucleotides outside the gene matches: 6. This CDR3 spans 15 amino acids. Combining the CDR3 with reference TRBV19 and TRBJ1-1 gives the whole variable domain DGGITQSPKYLFRKEGQNVTLSCEQNLNHDAMYWYRQDPGQGLRLIYYSQIVNDFQKGDIAEGYSVSREKKESFPLTVTSAQKNPTAFYLCASSSWDRPNTEAFFGQGTRLTVV.

Here the CDR3 DNA reads TGTGCCAGCAGCGTCGGACTAGCGGGAGTCGAGCAGTACTTC. It encodes CASSVGLAGVEQYF. The gene calls are TRBV9 and TRBJ2-7, with 13 bases aligning to TRBD2. The germline V gene has CDR1 SGDLS and CDR2 YYNGEE. Trimming cost V 2 bases and J 6 bases; bases outside gene matches: 2. The CDR3 has 14 residues.

As to this clone: Other DNA sequences in the same sample also yield this CDR3. V and J are TRBV10-2 and TRBJ1-5; D unresolved. V lost 0 bases and J 1 base, leaving 4 bases between the germline ends. The CDR3 is 14 residues long. The V gene's germline CDR1 is WSHSY and CDR2 SAAADI. CDR3 DNA sequence: TGCGCCAGCAGTGAGTCGGGCAGCAATCAGCCCCAGCATTTT. Protein: CASSESGSNQPQHF.

The chain links TRBV27 to TRBJ1-2; possible D gene TRBD1, 6 bases. Trimming removed 6 bases at V and 2 bases at J, with 10 bases between. The length of the CDR3 is 13 residues. Germline values: CDR1 MNHEY, CDR2 SMNVEV (reference sequence). In DNA, the CDR3 is TGTGCCAGCAGCTTTACAGGGAACTATGGCTACACCTTC. This encodes CASSFTGNYGYTF.

This rearrangement joins TRBV2 to TRBJ2-1, with TRBD2 as a possible D gene (6 bases). Per germline, CDR1 SNHLY and CDR2 FYNNEI. With 7 bases removed from V and 3 bases from J, the gap between germline ends came to 13 bases. This CDR3 is built from 14 residues. CDR3 region: CASTTGTGYNEQFF. In DNA form, the CDR3 reads TGTGCCAGCACCACCGGGACTGGCTACAATGAGCAGTTCTTC.